These 19 T cell receptor beta chains were all obtained from the same sample, sequenced in a study of shared clonotypes between healthy human individuals. Data came from immunoSEQ multiplex PCR; TCRdb stores just in-frame clones and leaves some out. The sample holds about 490,000 clones; 60% to 80% are singletons and the top ten take approximately 12%. Sequences were obtained from PBMCs. The receptors here all came from a woman aged 40 to 50 in good health. Some clones in this sample may be carry-over from other donors' samples.

This clone was observed a handful of times. The V gene is TRBV5-1, the J gene TRBJ2-5, with 11 bases lining up with TRBD2. The DNA end lines up better with TRBJ2-7; the J call may be wrong. The CDR3 has 18 amino acids. Per the germline V gene, CDR1 is SGHRS and CDR2 is YFSETQ. In nucleotides, the CDR3 is TGCGCCAGCAGCTTGGTGGCTAGCGGGAGGACCACTCCTTACGAGCAGTACTTC. Protein product: CASSLVASGRTTPYEQYF.

V gene TRBV7-3 combines with J gene TRBJ2-3; a weak D match, TRBD2 (5 bases). Germline V gives CDR1 SGHTA, CDR2 FQGTGA. V was pared by 5 bases and J by 8 bases, with 11 bases between. There are 12 residues in the CDR3. For the CDR3, the DNA is TGTGCCAGCAGCACCCGTGAGGGTACGCAGTATTTT. As protein: CASSTREGTQYF.

The chain couples TRBV5-1 to TRBJ2-1; tentatively, D is TRBD1 (5 bases). Germline V gene lookup returns CDR1 SGHRS and CDR2 YFSETQ. There are 14 residues in the CDR3. V lost 1 base to trimming and J lost 7 bases, with 12 bases between them. CDR3 amino acids: CASSLSTGPNEQFF. CDR3 in DNA: TGCGCCAGCAGCTTGTCAACAGGCCCAAATGAGCAGTTCTTC.

In this sample, this clone turned up a few times. The V gene is TRBV4-1, the J gene TRBJ2-3; 8 bases are a match to TRBD2. This CDR3 spans 17 amino acids. CDR1 is MGHRA, CDR2 YSYEKL, per germline. V shed 3 bases, J shed 1 base, and the junction held 9 bases outside the gene matches. The CDR3 spells CASSQGLAGTRTDTQYF. The CDR3 nucleotides are TGCGCCAGCAGCCAGGGGTTAGCGGGAACACGCACAGATACGCAGTATTTT.

This sequence joins TRBV7-2 and TRBJ1-2, with D hard to call. V gave up 5 bases and J gave up 2 bases, with 15 bases separating them. This CDR3 contains 15 residues. Germline loops: CDR1 SGHTA, CDR2 FQGNSA. The CDR3 sequence is CASSHNREGNYGYTF. CDR3 DNA: TGTGCCAGCAGCCACAACCGGGAGGGCAACTATGGCTACACCTTC.

The V gene is TRBV7-9, the J gene TRBJ2-2; 7 positions agree with TRBD2. V shed 2 bases, J shed 0 bases, and the junction held 0 bases outside the gene matches. CDR1 is SEHNR and CDR2 is FQNEAQ in the germline V gene (reference sequence). The CDR3 has 15 amino acids. CDR3 DNA: TGTGCCAGCAGCTTACTAGCGGCGAACACCGGGGAGCTGTTTTTT. This translates into CASSLLAANTGELFF.

J is TRBJ2-7 and V is TRBV5-1, with 12 nucleotides matching TRBD2. The CDR3 consists of 15 residues. The V and J ends lost 0 bases and 6 bases, in that order; junction bases with no gene match: 4. Looked up from germline, CDR1 is SGHRS and CDR2 is YFSETQ. The CDR3 protein is CASSLASGLAGEQYF. CDR3 coding DNA: TGCGCCAGCAGCTTGGCCTCGGGACTAGCGGGCGAGCAGTACTTC.

The CDR3 protein is CASSMGGGGGEQFF. In nucleotides, the CDR3 is TGTGCCAGTAGTATGGGCGGAGGAGGAGGTGAGCAGTTCTTC. This sequence joins TRBV19 and TRBJ2-1, with D possibly being TRBD2 (5 bases). Germline CDR1 is LNHDA and CDR2 is SQIVND (reference sequence). This CDR3 has 14 residues. V dropped 3 bases and J dropped 9 bases, with 15 bases sitting between them.

As DNA, the CDR3 is TGTGCCAGCGGGGAGGAGGTGGAAGGCTACACCTTC. This sequence encodes CASGEEVEGYTF. This chain connects TRBV7-3 to TRBJ1-2, with D uncertain. Germline V gene lookup returns CDR1 SGHTA and CDR2 FQGTGA. With 8 bases removed from V and 8 bases from J, the gap between germline ends came to 15 bases. The CDR3 runs to 12 residues.

This clone was observed many times. The rearrangement joins TRBV6-4 to TRBJ2-2; D might be TRBD1 or TRBD2, each matching 5 bases. The CDR3 consists of 14 residues. Between the trimmed V and J ends, which lost 8 bases and 3 bases, there was a span of 13 bases. Looked up from germline, CDR1 is MRHNA and CDR2 is SNTAGT. The CDR3 sequence is CASGQGTDTGELFF. CDR3 coding DNA: TGTGCCAGCGGGCAAGGGACGGACACCGGGGAGCTGTTTTTT.

This clone came up a few times. The chain employs TRBV6-4 and TRBJ2-3; 7 bases line up with TRBD2. The germline gives CDR1 MRHNA, CDR2 SNTAGT. The V segment lost 2 bases and the J segment 4 bases; nucleotides outside the gene matches: 6. The CDR3 runs to 15 residues. The CDR3, as DNA: TGTGCCAGCAGTGACGTAGCGGGTCGATCAGATACGCAGTATTTT. Translation: CASSDVAGRSDTQYF.

The chain carries TRBV4-1 and TRBJ2-1, with no clear D. The CDR3 length is 12 residues. CDR1 is MGHRA and CDR2 is YSYEKL in the germline V gene. The V end lost 2 bases, the J end lost 11 bases, and 10 bases lay between the germline ends. CDR3 DNA: TGCGCCAGCAGCCAATCGGTGCAGCAGCAGTTCTTC. Translated, it gives CASSQSVQQQFF.

The J gene is TRBJ2-7, the V gene TRBV11-2; TRBD2 is a possible D gene (6 bases). V lost 1 base to trimming and J lost 2 bases, with 18 bases between them. CDR1 and CDR2 from the germline V gene are SGHAT and FQNNGV. This CDR3 region has 17 residues. CDR3 in DNA: TGTGCCAGCAGCTTAGTTGCGAGGGCGGGAAGAACCTACGAGCAGTACTTC. It encodes CASSLVARAGRTYEQYF.

This chain uses TRBV6-5 with TRBJ2-3, with 8 bases identical to TRBD1. CDR1 and CDR2 (germline): MNHEY, SVGAGI. J was trimmed by 6 bases and V by 5 bases; bases with no gene match: 7. This CDR3 spans 14 amino acids. CDR3 region: CASSGGTGADTQYF. The CDR3 DNA reads as TGTGCCAGCAGTGGGGGGACAGGTGCCGATACGCAGTATTTT.

V and J are TRBV27 and TRBJ2-7, with 11 bases lining up with TRBD1. This CDR3 has 14 residues. Losses at the gene ends were 3 bases for V and 6 bases for J; bases not matched to a gene: 4. The germline V gene encodes CDR1 MNHEY and CDR2 SMNVEV (reference sequence). The CDR3 bases are TGTGCCAGCAGTTTTGGGACAGGGGGTTCCGAGCAGTACTTC. It translates to CASSFGTGGSEQYF.

This chain connects TRBV14 to TRBJ2-1; D not resolved. The V gene lost 6 bases and the J gene lost 6 bases, with 18 bases spanning the gap. This CDR3 is 15 amino acids long. Germline V lookup: CDR1 SGHDN, CDR2 FVKESK. The CDR3: CASSRHLPKPNEQFF. CDR3 coding DNA: TGTGCCAGCAGTCGACATCTCCCCAAGCCCAATGAGCAGTTCTTC.

Worth noting for this clone: Distinct nucleotide sequences in the sample also encode this CDR3. The chain joins TRBV18 to TRBJ1-1; D is uncertain. From germline, CDR1 is KGHSH and CDR2 LQKENI. The CDR3 is made up of 14 amino acids. V gave up 1 base and J gave up 0 bases, with 6 bases separating them. CDR3 sequence: CASSPLGLNTEAFF. CDR3 nucleotides: TGTGCCAGCTCACCACTAGGCCTGAACACTGAAGCTTTCTTT.

This clone has a single count. The chain joins TRBV27 to TRBJ1-5; 9 nucleotides agree with TRBD1. CDR3 length: 15 residues. V was pared by 5 bases and J by 5 bases, with 7 bases of the junction left unmatched. Germline-derived CDR1 and CDR2 are MNHEY and SMNVEV (reference sequence). CDR3 protein: CASSPGTGWDQPQHF. CDR3 DNA sequence: TGTGCCAGCAGTCCGGGGACAGGGTGGGATCAGCCCCAGCATTTT.

This clone was seen a handful of times. This sequence joins TRBV18 and TRBJ1-1; the D gene is possibly TRBD1 (6 bases). V dropped 1 base and J dropped 10 bases, with 13 bases sitting between them. Germline lookup yields CDR1 KGHSH and CDR2 LQKENI. This CDR3 comprises 13 residues. The CDR3 region has the DNA TGTGCCAGCTCACCACAAGGACAGCGGGTAGCTTTCTTT. Residues: CASSPQGQRVAFF. The full variable domain, completed using reference TRBV18 and TRBJ1-1, is NAGVMQNPRHLVRRRGQEARLRCSPMKGHSHVYWYRQLPEEGLKFMVYLQKENIIDESGMPKERFSAEFPKEGPSILRIQQVVRGDSAAYFCASSPQGQRVAFFGQGTRLTVV.